This T cell receptor beta chain was captured in a study of lymphopenia after photon versus proton radiotherapy. Study-level findings and limits: Proton therapy kept repertoires fairly stable, unlike photons, which gained effector/memory cells. After lymphocyte nadir, photon-treated repertoires showed oligoclonal expansion, especially CD8+ Temra. Larger post-nadir TCR diversity loss correlated inversely with survival in deceased patients.

Notes on this clone: Its antigen is currently unknown.

CDR1 and CDR2 from the germline V gene are LNHDA and SQIVND (reference sequence). J was trimmed by 4 bases and V by 5 bases; bases with no gene match: 7. The CDR3 loop spans 15 amino acids. Measured with immunoSEQ multiplex PCR; TCRdb has only the in-frame clones, and not every one. The table records around 64,000 clones, roughly 87% of them present only once. Sequenced material: peripheral blood, taken from a patient treated with proton-based radiotherapy. This sequence originates from a man older than 75 with esophageal cancer. This sequence joins TRBV19 and TRBJ1-1; 10 bases line up with TRBD1. In DNA, the CDR3 is TGTGCCAGTAGTGCAACCGGGACAGGGGTCACTGAAGCTTTCTTT. This codes for CASSATGTGVTEAFF.